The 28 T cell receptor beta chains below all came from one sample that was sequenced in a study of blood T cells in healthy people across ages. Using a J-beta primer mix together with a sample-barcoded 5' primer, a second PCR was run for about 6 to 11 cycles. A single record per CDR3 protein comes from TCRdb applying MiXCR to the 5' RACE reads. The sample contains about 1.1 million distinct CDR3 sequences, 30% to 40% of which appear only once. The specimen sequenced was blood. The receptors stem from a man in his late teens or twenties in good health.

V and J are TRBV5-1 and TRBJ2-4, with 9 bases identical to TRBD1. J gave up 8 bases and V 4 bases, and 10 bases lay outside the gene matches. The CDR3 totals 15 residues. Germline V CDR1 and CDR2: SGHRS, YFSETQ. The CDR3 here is CASSPTTGGGDIQYF. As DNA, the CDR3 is TGCGCCAGCAGCCCCACTACAGGGGGCGGTGACATTCAGTACTTC.

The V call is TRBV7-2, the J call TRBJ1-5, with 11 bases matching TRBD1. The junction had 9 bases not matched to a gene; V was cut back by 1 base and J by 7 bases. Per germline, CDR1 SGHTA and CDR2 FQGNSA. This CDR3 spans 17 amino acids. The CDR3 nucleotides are TGTGCCAGCAGCTTAGTCGGGACAGGGGGGGAGATACAGCCCCAGCATTTT. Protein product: CASSLVGTGGEIQPQHF.

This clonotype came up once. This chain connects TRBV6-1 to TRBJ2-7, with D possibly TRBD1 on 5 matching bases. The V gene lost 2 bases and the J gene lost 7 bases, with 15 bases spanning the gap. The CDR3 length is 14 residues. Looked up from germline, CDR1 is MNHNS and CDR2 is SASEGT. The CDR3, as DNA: TGTGCCAGCAGTGAATCAGGGTTGGGCAATGAGCAGTACTTC. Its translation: CASSESGLGNEQYF.

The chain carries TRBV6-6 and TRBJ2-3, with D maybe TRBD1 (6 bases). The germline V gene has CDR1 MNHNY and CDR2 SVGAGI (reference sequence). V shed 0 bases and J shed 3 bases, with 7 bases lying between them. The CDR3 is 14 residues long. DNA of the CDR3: TGTGCCAGCAGTTACTCCCAGGGGACAGATACGCAGTATTTT. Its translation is CASSYSQGTDTQYF.

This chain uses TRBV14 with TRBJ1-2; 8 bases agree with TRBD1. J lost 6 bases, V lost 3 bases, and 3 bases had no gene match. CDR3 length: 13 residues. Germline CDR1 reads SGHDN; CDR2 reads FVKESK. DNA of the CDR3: TGTGCCAGCAGCCAGACGGACAGGGATGGCTACACCTTC. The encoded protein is CASSQTDRDGYTF.

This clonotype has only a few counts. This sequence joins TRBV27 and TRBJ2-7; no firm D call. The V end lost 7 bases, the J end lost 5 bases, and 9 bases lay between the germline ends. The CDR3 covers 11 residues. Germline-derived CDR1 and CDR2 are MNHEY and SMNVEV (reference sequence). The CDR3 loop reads CASMASNEQYF. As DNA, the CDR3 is TGTGCCAGCATGGCTTCGAACGAGCAGTACTTC.

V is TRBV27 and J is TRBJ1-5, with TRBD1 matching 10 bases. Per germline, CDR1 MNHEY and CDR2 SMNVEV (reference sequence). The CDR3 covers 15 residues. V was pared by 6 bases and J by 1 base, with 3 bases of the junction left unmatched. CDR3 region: CASRVGQGSNQPQHF. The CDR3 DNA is TGTGCCAGCAGAGTGGGACAGGGGAGCAATCAGCCCCAGCATTTT.

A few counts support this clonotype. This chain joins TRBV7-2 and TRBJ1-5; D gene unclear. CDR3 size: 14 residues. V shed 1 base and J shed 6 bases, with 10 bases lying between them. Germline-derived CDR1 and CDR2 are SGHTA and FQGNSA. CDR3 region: CASSLGVGVQPQHF. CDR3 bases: TGTGCCAGCAGCTTAGGAGTCGGGGTTCAGCCCCAGCATTTT.

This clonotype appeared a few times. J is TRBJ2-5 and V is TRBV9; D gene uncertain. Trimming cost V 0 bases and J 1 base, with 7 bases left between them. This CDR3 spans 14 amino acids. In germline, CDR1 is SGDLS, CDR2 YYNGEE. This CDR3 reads CASSVAATQETQYF. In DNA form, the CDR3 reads TGTGCCAGCAGCGTAGCGGCTACCCAAGAGACCCAGTACTTC. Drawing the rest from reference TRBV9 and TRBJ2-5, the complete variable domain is DSGVTQTPKHLITATGQRVTLRCSPRSGDLSVYWYQQSLDQGLQFLIQYYNGEERAKGNILERFSAQQFPDLHSELNLSSLELGDSALYFCASSVAATQETQYFGPGTRLLVL.

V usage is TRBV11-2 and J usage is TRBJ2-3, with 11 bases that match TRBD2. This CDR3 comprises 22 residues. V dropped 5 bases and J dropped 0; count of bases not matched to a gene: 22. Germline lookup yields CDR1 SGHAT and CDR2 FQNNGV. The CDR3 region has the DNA TGTGCCAGCAGCCTAAAGCGCACTAGCGGGGGCCTAGCGAAGATTAGCACAGATACGCAGTATTTT. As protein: CASSLKRTSGGLAKISTDTQYF.

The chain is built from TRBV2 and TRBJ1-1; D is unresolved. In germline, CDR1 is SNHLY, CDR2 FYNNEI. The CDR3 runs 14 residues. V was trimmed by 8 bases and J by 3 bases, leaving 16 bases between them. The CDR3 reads CASRNLRKYTEAFF. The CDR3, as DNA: TGTGCCAGCCGAAATCTCAGAAAGTACACTGAAGCTTTCTTT.

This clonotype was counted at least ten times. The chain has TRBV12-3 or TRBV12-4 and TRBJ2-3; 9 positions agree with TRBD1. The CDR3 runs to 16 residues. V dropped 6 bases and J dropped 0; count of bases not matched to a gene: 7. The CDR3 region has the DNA TGTGCCAGCAGAAAGAGGACAGGGGCGAGCACAGATACGCAGTATTTT. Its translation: CASRKRTGASTDTQYF.

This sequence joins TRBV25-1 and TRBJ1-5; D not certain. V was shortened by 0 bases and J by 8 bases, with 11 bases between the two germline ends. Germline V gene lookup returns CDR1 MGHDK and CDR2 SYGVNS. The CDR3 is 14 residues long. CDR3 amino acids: CASSEYHGNKPQHF. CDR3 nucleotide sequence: TGTGCCAGCAGTGAATATCATGGGAATAAGCCCCAGCATTTT.

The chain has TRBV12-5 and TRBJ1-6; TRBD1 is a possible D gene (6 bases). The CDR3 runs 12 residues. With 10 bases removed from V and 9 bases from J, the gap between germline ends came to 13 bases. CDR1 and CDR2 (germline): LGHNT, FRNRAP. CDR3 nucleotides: TGTGCTACTACACAGGGCGCTTCACCCCTCCACTTT. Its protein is CATTQGASPLHF. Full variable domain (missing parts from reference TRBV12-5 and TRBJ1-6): DARVTQTPRHKVTEMGQEVTMRCQPILGHNTVFWYRQTMMQGLELLAYFRNRAPLDDSGMPKDRFSAEMPDATLATLKIQPSEPRDSAVYFCATTQGASPLHFGNGTRLTVT.

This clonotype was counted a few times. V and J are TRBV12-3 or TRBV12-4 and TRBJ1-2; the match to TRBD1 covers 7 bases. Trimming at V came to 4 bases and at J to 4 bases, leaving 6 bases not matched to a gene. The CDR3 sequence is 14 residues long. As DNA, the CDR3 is TGTGCCAGCAGTTCCGCGGGACAGCTCTATGGCTACACCTTC. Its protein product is CASSSAGQLYGYTF.

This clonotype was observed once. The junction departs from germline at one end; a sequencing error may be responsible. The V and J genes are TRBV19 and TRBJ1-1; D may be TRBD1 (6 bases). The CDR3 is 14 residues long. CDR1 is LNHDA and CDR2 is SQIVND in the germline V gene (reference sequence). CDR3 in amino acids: CASSSGLRDTGAFF. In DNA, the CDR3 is TGTGCCAGTAGTTCCGGGCTCCGGGACACTGGAGCTTTCTTT.

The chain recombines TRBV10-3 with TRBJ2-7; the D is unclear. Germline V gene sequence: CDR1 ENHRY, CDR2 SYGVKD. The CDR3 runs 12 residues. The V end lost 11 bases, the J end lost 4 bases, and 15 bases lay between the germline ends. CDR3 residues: CASLGMGYEQYF. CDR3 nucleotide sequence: TGTGCCTCCCTTGGGATGGGGTACGAGCAGTACTTC.

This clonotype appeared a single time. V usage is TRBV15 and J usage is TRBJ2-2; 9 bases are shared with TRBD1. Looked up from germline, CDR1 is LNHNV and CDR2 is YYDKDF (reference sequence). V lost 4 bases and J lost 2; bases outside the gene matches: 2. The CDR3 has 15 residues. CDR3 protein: CATSKDRGNTGELFF. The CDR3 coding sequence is TGTGCCACCAGCAAGGACAGGGGCAACACCGGGGAGCTGTTTTTT.

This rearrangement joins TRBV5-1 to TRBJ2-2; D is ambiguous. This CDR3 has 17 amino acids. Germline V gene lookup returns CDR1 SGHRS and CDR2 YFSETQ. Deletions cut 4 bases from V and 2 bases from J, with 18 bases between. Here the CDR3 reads CASSTPIGQFNTGELFF. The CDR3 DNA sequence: TGCGCCAGCAGCACCCCTATTGGGCAATTCAACACCGGGGAGCTGTTTTTT.

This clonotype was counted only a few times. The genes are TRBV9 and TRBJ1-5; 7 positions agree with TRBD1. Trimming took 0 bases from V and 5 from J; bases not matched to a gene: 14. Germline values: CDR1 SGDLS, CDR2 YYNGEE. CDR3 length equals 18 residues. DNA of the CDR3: TGTGCCAGCAGCGTAGAAGGGGAGGAAGAGGGGGCGCATCAGCCCCAGCATTTT. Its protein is CASSVEGEEEGAHQPQHF.

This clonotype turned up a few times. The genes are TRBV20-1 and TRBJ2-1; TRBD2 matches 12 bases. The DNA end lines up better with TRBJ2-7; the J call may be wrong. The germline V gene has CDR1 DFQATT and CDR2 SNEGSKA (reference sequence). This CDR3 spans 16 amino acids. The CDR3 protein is CSATSGGPSSYNEQYF. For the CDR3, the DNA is TGCAGTGCAACTAGCGGGGGGCCTAGCTCCTACAATGAGCAGTACTTC.

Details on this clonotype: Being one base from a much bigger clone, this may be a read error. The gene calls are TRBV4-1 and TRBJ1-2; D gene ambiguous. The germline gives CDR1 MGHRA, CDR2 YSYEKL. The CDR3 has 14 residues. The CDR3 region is CAGSQVPDNYGYTF. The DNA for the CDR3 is TGCGCCGGCAGCCAAGTCCCCGATAACTATGGCTACACCTTC.

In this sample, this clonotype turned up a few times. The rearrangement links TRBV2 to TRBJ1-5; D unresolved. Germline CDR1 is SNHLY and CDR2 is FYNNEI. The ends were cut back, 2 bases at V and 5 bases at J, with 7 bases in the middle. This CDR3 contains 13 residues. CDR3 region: CASSENFDQPQHF. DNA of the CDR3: TGTGCCAGCAGTGAAAACTTTGATCAGCCCCAGCATTTT.

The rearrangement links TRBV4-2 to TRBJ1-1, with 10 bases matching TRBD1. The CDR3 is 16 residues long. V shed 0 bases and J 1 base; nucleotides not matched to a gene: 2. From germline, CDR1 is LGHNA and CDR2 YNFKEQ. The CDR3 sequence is CASSQDGDRGNTEAFF. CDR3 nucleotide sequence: TGTGCCAGCAGCCAAGATGGGGACAGGGGGAACACTGAAGCTTTCTTT.

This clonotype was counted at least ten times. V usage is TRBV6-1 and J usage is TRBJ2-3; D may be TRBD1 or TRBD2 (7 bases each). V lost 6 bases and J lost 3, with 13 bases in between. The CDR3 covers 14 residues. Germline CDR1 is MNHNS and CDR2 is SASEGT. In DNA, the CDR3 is TGTGCCAGCAGCAGGGGGGGGTTGACAGATACGCAGTATTTT. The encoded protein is CASSRGGLTDTQYF.

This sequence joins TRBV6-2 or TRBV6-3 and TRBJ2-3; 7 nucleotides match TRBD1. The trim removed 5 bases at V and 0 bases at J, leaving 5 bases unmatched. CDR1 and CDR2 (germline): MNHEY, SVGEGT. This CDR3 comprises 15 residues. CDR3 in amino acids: CASSSRQGSTDTQYF. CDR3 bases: TGTGCCAGCAGTAGCCGACAGGGAAGCACAGATACGCAGTATTTT.

The CDR3 bases are TGTGCCAGCAGGGAACAGGGGGCTGGCACTGAAGCTTTCTTT. Amino acid sequence: CASREQGAGTEAFF. The chain joins TRBV3-1 to TRBJ1-1; 9 nucleotides align to TRBD1. CDR3 size: 14 residues. Germline lookup yields CDR1 LGHDT and CDR2 YNNKEL (reference sequence). J gave up 4 bases and V 6 bases, and 6 bases lay outside the gene matches.

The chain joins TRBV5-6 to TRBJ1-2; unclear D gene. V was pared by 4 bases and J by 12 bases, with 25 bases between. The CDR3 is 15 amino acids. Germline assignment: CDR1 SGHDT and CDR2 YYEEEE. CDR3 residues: CASSQKPIRTVVDTF. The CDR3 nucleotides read TGTGCCAGCAGCCAAAAGCCGATCCGCACTGTGGTGGACACCTTC. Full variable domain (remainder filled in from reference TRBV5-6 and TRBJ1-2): DAGVTQSPTHLIKTRGQQVTLRCSPKSGHDTVSWYQQALGQGPQFIFQYYEEEERQRGNFPDRFSGHQFPNYSSELNVNALLLGDSALYLCASSQKPIRTVVDTFGSGTRLTVV.